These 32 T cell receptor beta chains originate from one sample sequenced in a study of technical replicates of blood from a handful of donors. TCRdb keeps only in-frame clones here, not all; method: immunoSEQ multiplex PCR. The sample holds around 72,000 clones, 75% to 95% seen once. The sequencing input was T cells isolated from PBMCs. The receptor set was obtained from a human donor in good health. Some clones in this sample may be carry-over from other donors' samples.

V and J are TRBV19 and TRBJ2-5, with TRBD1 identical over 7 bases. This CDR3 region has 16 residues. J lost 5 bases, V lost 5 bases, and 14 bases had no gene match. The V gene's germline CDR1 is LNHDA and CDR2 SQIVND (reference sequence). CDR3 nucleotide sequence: TGTGCCAGTAGTCTCAAGGAAGGGGGCTCGGTGGAGACCCAGTACTTC. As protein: CASSLKEGGSVETQYF.

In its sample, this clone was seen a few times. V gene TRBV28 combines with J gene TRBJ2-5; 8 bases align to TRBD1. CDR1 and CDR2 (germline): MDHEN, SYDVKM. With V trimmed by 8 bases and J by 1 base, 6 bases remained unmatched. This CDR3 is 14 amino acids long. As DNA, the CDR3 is TGTGCCAGCGGATACAGGGGGTTCCAAGAGACCCAGTACTTC. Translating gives CASGYRGFQETQYF.

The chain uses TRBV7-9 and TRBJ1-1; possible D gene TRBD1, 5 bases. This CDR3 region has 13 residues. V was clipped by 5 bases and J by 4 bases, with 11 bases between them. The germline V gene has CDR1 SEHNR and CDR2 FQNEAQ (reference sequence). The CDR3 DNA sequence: TGTGCCAGCAGCCCAGGGTTCGGCACTGAAGCTTTCTTT. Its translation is CASSPGFGTEAFF.

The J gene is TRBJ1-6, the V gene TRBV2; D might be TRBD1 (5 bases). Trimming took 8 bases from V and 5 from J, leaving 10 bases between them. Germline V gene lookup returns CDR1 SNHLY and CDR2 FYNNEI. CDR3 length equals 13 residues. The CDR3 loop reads CASQGVDNSPLHF. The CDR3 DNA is TGTGCCAGCCAGGGCGTTGATAATTCACCCCTCCACTTT.

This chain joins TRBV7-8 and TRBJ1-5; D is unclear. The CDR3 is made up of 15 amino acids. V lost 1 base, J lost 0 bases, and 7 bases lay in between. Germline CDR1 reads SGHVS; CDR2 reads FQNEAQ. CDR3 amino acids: CASSLGALSNQPQHF. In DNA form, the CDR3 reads TGTGCCAGCAGCTTAGGGGCCCTTAGCAATCAGCCCCAGCATTTT.

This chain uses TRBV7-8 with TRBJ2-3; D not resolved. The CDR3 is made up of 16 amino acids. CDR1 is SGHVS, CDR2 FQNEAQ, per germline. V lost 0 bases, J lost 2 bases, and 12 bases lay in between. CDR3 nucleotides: TGTGCCAGCAGCTTAGCGGCCGCTGCTTTCACAGATACGCAGTATTTT. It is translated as CASSLAAAAFTDTQYF.

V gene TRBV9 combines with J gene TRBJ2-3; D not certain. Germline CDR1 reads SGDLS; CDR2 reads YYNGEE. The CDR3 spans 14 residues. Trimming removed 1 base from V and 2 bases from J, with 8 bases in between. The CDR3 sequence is CASSVSPNTDTQYF. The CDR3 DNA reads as TGTGCCAGCAGCGTAAGTCCTAACACAGATACGCAGTATTTT.

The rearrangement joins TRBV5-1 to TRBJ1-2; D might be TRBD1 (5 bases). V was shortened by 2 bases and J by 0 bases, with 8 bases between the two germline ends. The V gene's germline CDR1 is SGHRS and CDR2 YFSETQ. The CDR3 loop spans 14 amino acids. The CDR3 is CASSLGDSNYGYTF. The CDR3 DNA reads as TGCGCCAGCAGCTTAGGGGACTCTAACTATGGCTACACCTTC. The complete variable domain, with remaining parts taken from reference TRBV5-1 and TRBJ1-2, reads KAGVTQTPRYLIKTRGQQVTLSCSPISGHRSVSWYQQTPGQGLQFLFEYFSETQRNKGNFPGRFSGRQFSNSRSEMNVSTLELGDSALYLCASSLGDSNYGYTFGSGTRLTVV.

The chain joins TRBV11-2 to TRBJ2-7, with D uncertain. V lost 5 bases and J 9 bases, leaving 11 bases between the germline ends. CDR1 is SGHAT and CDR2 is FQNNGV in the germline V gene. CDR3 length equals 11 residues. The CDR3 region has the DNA TGTGCCAGCAGCCGCTCTGGTAGGCAGTACTTC. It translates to CASSRSGRQYF.

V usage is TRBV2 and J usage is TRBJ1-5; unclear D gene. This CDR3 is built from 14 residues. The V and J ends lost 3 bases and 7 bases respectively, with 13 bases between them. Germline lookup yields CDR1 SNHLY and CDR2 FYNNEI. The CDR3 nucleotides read TGTGCCAGCAGTGAGGAGTACGGGGTACAGCCCCAGCATTTT. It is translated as CASSEEYGVQPQHF.

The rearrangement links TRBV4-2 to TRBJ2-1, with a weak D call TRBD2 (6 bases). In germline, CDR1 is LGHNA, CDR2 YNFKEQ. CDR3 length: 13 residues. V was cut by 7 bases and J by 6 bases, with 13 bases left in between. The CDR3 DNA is TGTGCCAGCAATTCGCTAGCGACCAATGAGCAGTTCTTC. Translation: CASNSLATNEQFF.

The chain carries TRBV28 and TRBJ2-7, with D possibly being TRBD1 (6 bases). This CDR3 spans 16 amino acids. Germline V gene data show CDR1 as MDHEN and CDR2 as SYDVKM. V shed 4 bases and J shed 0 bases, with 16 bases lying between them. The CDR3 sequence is CASSSIPQGNSYEQYF. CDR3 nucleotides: TGTGCCAGCAGTTCAATTCCACAGGGAAACTCCTACGAGCAGTACTTC.

The CDR3 spells CATSREGQGDGYTF. CDR3 DNA: TGTGCCACCAGCAGGGAAGGACAGGGAGATGGCTACACCTTC. V usage is TRBV15 and J usage is TRBJ1-2; 8 nucleotides line up with TRBD1. Germline trimming cut 3 bases from V and 6 bases from J; bases unmatched to any gene: 6. This CDR3 contains 14 residues. The germline CDR1 and CDR2 sequences are LNHNV and YYDKDF (reference sequence). The full variable domain, rest sourced from reference TRBV15 and TRBJ1-2, is DAMVIQNPRYQVTQFGKPVTLSCSQTLNHNVMYWYQQKSSQAPKLLFHYYDKDFNNEADTPDNFQSRRPNTSFCFLDIRSPGLGDTAMYLCATSREGQGDGYTFGSGTRLTVV.

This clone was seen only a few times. The chain's CDR3 is CASSEIISLEAFF. The CDR3 bases are TGTGCCAGCAGTGAAATAATTTCGTTAGAAGCTTTCTTT. This rearrangement joins TRBV6-1 to TRBJ1-1, with D uncertain. Germline-derived CDR1 and CDR2 are MNHNS and SASEGT. V gave up 2 bases and J gave up 8 bases, with 12 bases separating them. This CDR3 has 13 residues.

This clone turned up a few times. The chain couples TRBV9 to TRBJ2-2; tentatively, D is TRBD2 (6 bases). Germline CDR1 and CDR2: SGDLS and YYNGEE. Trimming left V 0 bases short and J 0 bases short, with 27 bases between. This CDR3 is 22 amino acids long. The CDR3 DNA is TGTGCCAGCAGCGTAGCTACTGGGGTCTTGCTAGCGCGAGATACGAACACCGGGGAGCTGTTTTTT. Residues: CASSVATGVLLARDTNTGELFF.

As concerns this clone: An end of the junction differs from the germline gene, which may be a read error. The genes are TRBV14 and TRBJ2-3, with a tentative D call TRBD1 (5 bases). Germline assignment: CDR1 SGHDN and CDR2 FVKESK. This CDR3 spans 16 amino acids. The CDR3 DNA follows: TGTGCCAGCAGCCAAGATACAGGCTATGGCACAAATACGCAGTATTTT. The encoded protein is CASSQDTGYGTNTQYF. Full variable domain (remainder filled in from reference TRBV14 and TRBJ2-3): EAGVTQFPSHSVIEKGQTVTLRCDPISGHDNLYWYRRVMGKEIKFLLHFVKESKQDESGMPNNRFLAERTGGTYSTLKVQPAELEDSGVYFCASSQDTGYGTNTQYFGPGTRLTVL.

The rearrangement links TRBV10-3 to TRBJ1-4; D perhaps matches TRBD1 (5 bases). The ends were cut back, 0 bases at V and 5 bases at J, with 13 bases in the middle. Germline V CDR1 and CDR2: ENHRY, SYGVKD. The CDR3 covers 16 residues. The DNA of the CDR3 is TGTGCCATCAGTGAGTCGGGCTCGGGACTCAATGAAAAACTGTTTTTT. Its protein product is CAISESGSGLNEKLFF.

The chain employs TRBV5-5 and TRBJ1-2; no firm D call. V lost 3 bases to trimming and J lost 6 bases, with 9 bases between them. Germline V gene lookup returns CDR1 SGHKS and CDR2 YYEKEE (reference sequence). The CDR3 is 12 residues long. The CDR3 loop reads CASSYKPDGYTF. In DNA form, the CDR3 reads TGTGCCAGCAGCTACAAACCCGATGGCTACACCTTC.

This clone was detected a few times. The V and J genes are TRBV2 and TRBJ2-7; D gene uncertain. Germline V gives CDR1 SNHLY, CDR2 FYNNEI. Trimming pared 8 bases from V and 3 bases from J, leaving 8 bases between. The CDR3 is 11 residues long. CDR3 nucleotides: TGTGCCAGCTCCCCCGGCTACGAGCAGTACTTC. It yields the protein CASSPGYEQYF.

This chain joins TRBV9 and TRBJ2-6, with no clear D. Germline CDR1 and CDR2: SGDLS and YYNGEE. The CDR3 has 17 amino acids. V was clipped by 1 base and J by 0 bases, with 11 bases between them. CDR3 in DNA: TGTGCCAGCAGCGTATCAGGCCTATCCTCTGGGGCCAACGTCCTGACTTTC. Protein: CASSVSGLSSGANVLTF.

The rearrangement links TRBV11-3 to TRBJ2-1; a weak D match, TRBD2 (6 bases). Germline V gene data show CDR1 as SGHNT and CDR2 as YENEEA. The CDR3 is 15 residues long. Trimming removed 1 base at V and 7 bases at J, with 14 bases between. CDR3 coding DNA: TGTGCCAGCAGCTTAGTAAGCGGGCCGTATAATGAGCAGTTCTTC. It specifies CASSLVSGPYNEQFF.

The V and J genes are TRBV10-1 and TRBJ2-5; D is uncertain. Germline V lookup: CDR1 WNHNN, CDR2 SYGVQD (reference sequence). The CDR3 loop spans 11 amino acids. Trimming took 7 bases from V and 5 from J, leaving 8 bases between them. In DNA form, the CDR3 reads TGCGCCAGCACAGATAAGGAGACCCAGTACTTC. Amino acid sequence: CASTDKETQYF.

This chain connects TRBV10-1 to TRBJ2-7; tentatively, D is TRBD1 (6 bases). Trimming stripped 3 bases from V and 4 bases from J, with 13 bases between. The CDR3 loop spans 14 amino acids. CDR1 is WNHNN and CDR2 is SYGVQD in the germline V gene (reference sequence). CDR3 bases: TGCGCCAGCAGTGACCCTGACAGGCCGTACGAGCAGTACTTC. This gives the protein CASSDPDRPYEQYF.

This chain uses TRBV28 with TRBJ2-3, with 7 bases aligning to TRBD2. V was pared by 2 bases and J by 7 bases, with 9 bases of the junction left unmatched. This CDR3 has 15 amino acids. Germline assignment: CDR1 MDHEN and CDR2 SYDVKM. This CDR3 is CASSLSGDLRHTQYF. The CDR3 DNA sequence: TGTGCCAGCAGTTTAAGCGGGGACCTTCGACATACGCAGTATTTT.

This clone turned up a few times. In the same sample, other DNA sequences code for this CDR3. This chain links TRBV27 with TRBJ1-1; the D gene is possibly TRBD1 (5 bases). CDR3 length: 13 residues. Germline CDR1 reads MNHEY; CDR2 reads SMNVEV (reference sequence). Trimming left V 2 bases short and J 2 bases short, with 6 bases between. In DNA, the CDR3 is TGTGCCAGCAGTTTACAGGGTAACACTGAAGCTTTCTTT. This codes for CASSLQGNTEAFF.

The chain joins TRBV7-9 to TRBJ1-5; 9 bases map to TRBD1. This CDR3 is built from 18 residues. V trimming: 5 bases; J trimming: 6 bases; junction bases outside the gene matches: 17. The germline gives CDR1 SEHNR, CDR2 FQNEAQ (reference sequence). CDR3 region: CASSRSPRGTGLAQPQHF. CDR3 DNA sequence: TGTGCCAGCAGCCGTTCGCCCCGAGGGACAGGGCTGGCTCAGCCCCAGCATTTT.

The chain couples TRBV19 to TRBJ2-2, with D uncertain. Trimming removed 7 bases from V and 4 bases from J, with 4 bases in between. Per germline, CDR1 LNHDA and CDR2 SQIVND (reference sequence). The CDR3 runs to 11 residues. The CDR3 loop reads CASTSTGELFF. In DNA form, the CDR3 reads TGTGCCAGTACCTCCACCGGGGAGCTGTTTTTT.

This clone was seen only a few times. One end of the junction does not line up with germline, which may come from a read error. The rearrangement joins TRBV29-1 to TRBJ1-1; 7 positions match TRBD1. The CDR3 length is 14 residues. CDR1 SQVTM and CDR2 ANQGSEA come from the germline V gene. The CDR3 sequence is CSVDFLGLGAGGWF. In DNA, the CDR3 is TGCAGCGTGGATTTTCTCGGGTTAGGGGCAGGGGGTTGGTTT.

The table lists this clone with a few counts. The CDR3 DNA reads TGTGCCAGTAGTATACTGTCTGGGGGGAATGAAAAACTGTTTTTT. Encoded protein: CASSILSGGNEKLFF. The chain combines TRBV19 with TRBJ1-4; tentatively, D is TRBD1 (5 bases). This CDR3 spans 15 amino acids. The V end lost 2 bases, the J end lost 5 bases, and 12 bases lay between the germline ends. Germline V gives CDR1 LNHDA, CDR2 SQIVND (reference sequence).

CDR3 coding DNA: TGTGCCAGCAGTGAAGGTCCTATTACTGGTGGCTACACCTTC. It encodes CASSEGPITGGYTF. This chain uses TRBV2 with TRBJ1-2; D call uncertain. V shed 1 base and J shed 7 bases, with 13 bases lying between them. Germline CDR1 is SNHLY and CDR2 is FYNNEI. CDR3 size: 14 residues.

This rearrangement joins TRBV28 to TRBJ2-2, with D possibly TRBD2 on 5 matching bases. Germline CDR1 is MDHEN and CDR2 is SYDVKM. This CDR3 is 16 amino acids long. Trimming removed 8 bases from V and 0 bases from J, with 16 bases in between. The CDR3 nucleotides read TGTGCCAGCTCTACTCCCCAGCGGTCGAACACCGGGGAGCTGTTTTTT. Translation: CASSTPQRSNTGELFF.

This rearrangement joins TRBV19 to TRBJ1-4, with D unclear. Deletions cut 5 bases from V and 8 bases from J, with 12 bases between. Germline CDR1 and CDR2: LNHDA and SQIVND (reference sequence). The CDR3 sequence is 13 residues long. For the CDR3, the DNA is TGTGCCAGTAGTCCCGGGGATGTAGAAAAACTGTTTTTT. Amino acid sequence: CASSPGDVEKLFF.